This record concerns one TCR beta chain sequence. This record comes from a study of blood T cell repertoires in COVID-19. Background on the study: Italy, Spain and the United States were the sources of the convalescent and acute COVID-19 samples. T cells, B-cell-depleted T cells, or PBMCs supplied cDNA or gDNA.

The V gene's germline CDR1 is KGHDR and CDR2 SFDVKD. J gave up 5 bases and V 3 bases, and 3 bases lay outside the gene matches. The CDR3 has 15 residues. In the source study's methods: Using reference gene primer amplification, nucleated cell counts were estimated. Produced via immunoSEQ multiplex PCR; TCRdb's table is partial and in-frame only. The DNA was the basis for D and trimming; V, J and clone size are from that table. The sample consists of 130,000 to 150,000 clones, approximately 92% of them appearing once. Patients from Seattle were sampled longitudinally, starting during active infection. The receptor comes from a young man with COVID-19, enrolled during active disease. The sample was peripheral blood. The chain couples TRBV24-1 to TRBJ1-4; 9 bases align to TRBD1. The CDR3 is CATSDPGTGNEKLFF. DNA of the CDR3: TGTGCCACCAGTGATCCCGGGACAGGGAATGAAAAACTGTTTTTT.